The following is a T cell receptor beta chain sequence with its context. The antigen remains unidentified. The data derive from a study of T cell responses to AZD1222 COVID-19 vaccine. Study outcomes and limitations: The donor group comprised mostly white British people and more females; the analysis possibly underestimated clonal diversity. Across spike, vaccine-associated CD4 TCRs were found, dominant at 160-218 and 743-854. Only after the peak T cell response were repertoires sampled.

Only in-frame clones appear in the TCRdb table, and some are missing; sequencing was by immunoSEQ multiplex PCR. The table records tens of thousands of clones, 89% of them present only once. The CDR3 is made up of 16 amino acids. V shed 3 bases and J shed 6 bases, with 17 bases lying between them. CDR1 is SGHVS and CDR2 is FQNEAQ in the germline V gene. This TCR derives from an adult in good health. This chain connects TRBV7-8 to TRBJ2-2; the D is unclear. This specimen was peripheral blood, taken on day 0 of AZD1222 vaccination. The CDR3 bases are TGTGCCAGCAGCTTGGGTGGGTACCGCCGGCCCGGGGAGCTGTTTTTT. Translating gives CASSLGGYRRPGELFF.